This is a list of T cell receptor beta chains from one sample in a study of blood T cell repertoires in COVID-19. Clones were sequenced by immunoSEQ multiplex PCR, and TCRdb holds only the in-frame ones, with some missing. The table records a few hundred thousand clones, approximately 87% of them present only once. The sample consisted of peripheral blood. The origin of the receptors is a man aged 55 to 70 with acute or convalescent COVID-19. Both conserved end residues are part of each CDR3. The D gene is left open where the match is weak. Part of the rows lack a size; the others show once, few, many or a class for expanded clones.

V gene	D gene	CDR3 length	clone size	J gene	CDR3 protein	CDR3 DNA
TRBV5-1	TRBD1	15	NA	TRBJ1-5	CASSLEGQGHQPQHF	TGCGCCAGCAGCTTGGAGGGACAGGGCCATCAGCCCCAGCATTTT
TRBV27	TRBD2	12	once	TRBJ2-7	CATLAAGGEQYF	TGTGCCACCTTGGCAGCGGGAGGCGAGCAGTACTTC
TRBV28	TRBD2	14	NA	TRBJ2-7	CASSTSGRSYEQYF	TGTGCCAGCAGTACTAGCGGCCGCTCCTACGAGCAGTACTTC
TRBV7-8	TRBD1	20	once	TRBJ1-3	CASSLDLARQGIPSGNTIYF	TGTGCCAGCAGCTTAGATCTGGCTAGACAGGGAATACCCTCTGGAAACACCATATATTTT
TRBV2	TRBD1	14	NA	TRBJ2-1	CAVQPGTAYNEQFF	TGTGCCGTACAACCTGGGACAGCGTACAATGAGCAGTTCTTC
TRBV6-5	NA	13	once	TRBJ1-6	CASRSVDNSPLHF	TGTGCCAGCAGATCCGTAGATAATTCACCCCTCCACTTT
TRBV28	NA	13	NA	TRBJ2-3	CASSLSFTDTQYF	TGTGCCAGCAGTTTATCATTCACAGATACGCAGTATTTT
TRBV28	TRBD2	15	NA	TRBJ2-1	CASSATSGRSDEQFF	TGTGCCAGCAGTGCGACTAGCGGGAGGTCCGATGAGCAGTTCTTC
TRBV15	TRBD1	17	few	TRBJ2-2	CATSRAGTGAFTGELFF	TGTGCCACCAGCAGAGCGGGGACAGGGGCGTTCACCGGGGAGCTGTTTTTT
TRBV24-1	TRBD2	14	once	TRBJ2-1	CATSVAGVGNEQFF	TGTGCCACCAGTGTAGCGGGAGTGGGGAATGAGCAGTTCTTC
TRBV28	NA	14	NA	TRBJ2-7	CASSSKRVGYEQYF	TGTGCCAGCAGTTCGAAGCGGGTAGGCTACGAGCAGTACTTC
TRBV12-5	NA	13	NA	TRBJ2-1	CASGQGRGNEQFF	TGTGCTAGTGGTCAGGGTAGAGGAAATGAGCAGTTCTTC
TRBV3-1/TRBV3-2	NA	14	few	TRBJ2-2	CASSQDTGTGELFF	TGTGCCAGCAGCCAAGATACGGGAACCGGGGAGCTGTTTTTT
TRBV6-5	TRBD2	14	NA	TRBJ2-7	CASILTSGSHEQYF	TGTGCCAGCATTTTGACTAGCGGGAGCCACGAGCAGTACTTC
TRBV5-1	TRBD2	17	once	TRBJ2-7	CASSLSGPSGSRYEQYF	TGCGCCAGCAGCTTATCAGGGCCCAGCGGGAGTAGATACGAGCAGTACTTC
TRBV7-9	NA	16	NA	TRBJ2-1	CASSPLRGGAYNEQFF	TGTGCCAGCAGCCCCCTAAGGGGGGGGGCCTACAATGAGCAGTTCTTC
TRBV6-1	NA	20	once	TRBJ1-5	CASSEFLGAGLGGSNQPQHF	TGTGCCAGCAGTGAATTTCTTGGAGCAGGGCTCGGGGGGAGCAATCAGCCCCAGCATTTT
TRBV27	TRBD1	13	NA	TRBJ2-7	CASSTTGSYEQYF	TGTGCCAGCAGTACGACAGGGTCCTACGAGCAGTACTTC
TRBV30	NA	13	NA	TRBJ2-3	CAWNLGSADTQYF	TGTGCCTGGAATCTCGGGAGCGCAGATACGCAGTATTTT
TRBV28	NA	14	NA	TRBJ2-3	CASKNLVATDTQYF	TGTGCCAGCAAGAATCTAGTAGCTACAGATACGCAGTATTTT
TRBV3-1/TRBV3-2	NA	16	few	TRBJ1-2	CASSQDVVLRDYGYTF	TGTGCCAGCAGCCAAGACGTAGTTCTGAGGGACTATGGCTACACCTTC
TRBV7-2	NA	14	NA	TRBJ2-7	CASSLMRGGGEQYF	TGTGCCAGCAGCTTAATGCGGGGAGGGGGCGAGCAGTACTTC
TRBV6-5	TRBD1	15	NA	TRBJ1-6	CASSNDRDLYSPLHF	TGTGCCAGCAGTAACGACAGGGATCTATATTCACCCCTCCACTTT
TRBV5-8	TRBD2	15	NA	TRBJ2-7	CASSFRLAGTYEQYF	TGTGCCAGCAGCTTTCGACTAGCGGGCACCTACGAGCAGTACTTC
TRBV7-8	NA	16	NA	TRBJ1-6	CASSLGVAGYNSPLHF	TGTGCCAGCAGCTTAGGGGTAGCTGGCTATAATTCACCCCTCCACTTT
TRBV30	TRBD1	12	NA	TRBJ1-6	CAWDRVNSPLHF	TGTGCCTGGGACAGGGTTAATTCACCCCTCCACTTT
TRBV3-1/TRBV3-2	TRBD1	13	NA	TRBJ1-1	CASTPGQGGGAFF	TGTGCCAGCACCCCGGGACAGGGAGGGGGAGCTTTCTTT
TRBV11-3	TRBD1	14	NA	TRBJ1-2	CASSLGQGGYGYTF	TGTGCCAGCAGCTTGGGACAGGGGGGCTATGGCTACACCTTC
TRBV9	NA	14	NA	TRBJ1-1	CASSVGTEATEAFF	TGTGCCAGCAGCGTAGGCACAGAAGCCACTGAAGCTTTCTTT
TRBV7-2	NA	15	NA	TRBJ2-2	CASSSRTGYTGELFF	TGTGCCAGCAGCTCGAGGACTGGCTACACCGGGGAGCTGTTTTTT
TRBV30	TRBD1	13	NA	TRBJ1-5	CACDRVGNQPQHF	TGTGCCTGCGACAGGGTAGGGAATCAGCCCCAGCATTTT
TRBV11-3	TRBD1	14	NA	TRBJ2-5	CASSFTQGWETQYF	TGTGCCAGCAGCTTTACACAGGGGTGGGAGACCCAGTACTTC
TRBV5-8	NA	13	NA	TRBJ2-5	CASSLQGSETQYF	TGTGCCAGCAGCTTGCAGGGGTCGGAGACCCAGTACTTC
TRBV9	TRBD2	21	NA	TRBJ2-1	CASSITSLAGATIRSYNEQFF	TGTGCCAGCAGCATAACTTCTCTAGCGGGAGCCACTATCCGCTCCTACAATGAGCAGTTCTTC
TRBV29-1	TRBD1	12	NA	TRBJ2-7	CSVWTGSYEQYF	TGCAGCGTGTGGACAGGCTCCTACGAGCAGTACTTC
TRBV28	NA	14	NA	TRBJ2-2	CASSFARNTGELFF	TGTGCCAGCAGTTTTGCCAGAAACACCGGGGAGCTGTTTTTT
TRBV7-2	TRBD2	15	few	TRBJ2-7	CASSRRTSGRSEQYF	TGTGCCAGCAGCCGCAGGACTAGCGGGAGGAGCGAGCAGTACTTC
TRBV24-1	TRBD1	15	NA	TRBJ2-7	CATSDSGTGKGEQYF	TGTGCCACCAGTGATTCCGGGACAGGGAAAGGCGAGCAGTACTTC
TRBV9	NA	14	NA	TRBJ2-3	CASSVTGTTDTQYF	TGTGCCAGCAGCGTAACGGGAACGACAGATACGCAGTATTTT
TRBV6-5	NA	15	NA	TRBJ2-2	CASIASGLRTGELFF	TGTGCCAGCATTGCAAGCGGGCTCCGCACCGGGGAGCTGTTTTTT
TRBV6-4	NA	14	NA	TRBJ2-2	CASSVEQESGELFF	TGTGCCAGCAGTGTTGAACAGGAGTCCGGGGAGCTGTTTTTT
TRBV19	NA	13	NA	TRBJ2-7	CASAHGRSYEQYF	TGTGCCAGTGCACATGGCCGTTCCTACGAGCAGTACTTC
TRBV9	TRBD1	15	NA	TRBJ1-2	CASSPRTGGHYGYTF	TGTGCCAGCAGCCCACGGACAGGGGGACACTATGGCTACACCTTC
TRBV19	NA	14	NA	TRBJ1-5	CASMGGILNQPQHF	TGTGCCAGTATGGGGGGTATCCTCAATCAGCCCCAGCATTTT
TRBV18	TRBD1	15	NA	TRBJ1-6	CASSPNRGDNSPLHF	TGTGCCAGCTCACCAAACAGGGGAGACAATTCACCCCTCCACTTT
TRBV13	TRBD1	14	NA	TRBJ2-7	CASSMDRRSYEQYF	TGTGCCAGCAGCATGGACAGGCGATCCTACGAGCAGTACTTC
TRBV7-8	NA	11	NA	TRBJ2-1	CASSSRIEQFF	TGTGCCAGCAGCTCCAGAATTGAGCAGTTCTTC
TRBV28	NA	16	NA	TRBJ1-4	CASSPRGGPTNEKLFF	TGTGCCAGCAGTCCGCGGGGGGGACCAACTAATGAAAAACTGTTTTTT
TRBV19	NA	13	once	TRBJ1-2	CASSMRRTYGYTF	TGTGCCAGTAGTATGCGGAGAACCTATGGCTACACCTTC
TRBV11-1	NA	13	NA	TRBJ2-7	CASSPRLEAGQYF	TGTGCCAGCAGCCCCCGGCTAGAGGCCGGGCAGTACTTC
TRBV24-1	TRBD1	18	NA	TRBJ1-5	CATSESGTGYNSNQPQHF	TGTGCCACCAGTGAATCCGGGACAGGATATAATAGCAATCAGCCCCAGCATTTT
TRBV30	TRBD1	17	NA	TRBJ1-5	CAWSPPRTGFSNQPQHF	TGTGCCTGGAGCCCACCCCGGACAGGGTTTAGCAATCAGCCCCAGCATTTT
TRBV30	NA	14	NA	TRBJ1-6	CAWSVRHDNSPLHF	TGTGCCTGGAGTGTTAGACATGATAATTCACCCCTCCACTTT
TRBV27	NA	13	once	TRBJ2-7	CASSFRRTGEQYF	TGTGCCAGCAGTTTCCGACGGACGGGGGAGCAGTACTTC
TRBV11-3	NA	16	NA	TRBJ2-1	CASSLDASGLTNEQFF	TGTGCCAGCAGCTTAGATGCGTCCGGACTAACCAATGAGCAGTTCTTC
TRBV7-2	NA	17	NA	TRBJ2-3	CASSLSRGLQYTDTQYF	TGTGCCAGCAGCTTAAGTCGGGGACTCCAGTACACAGATACGCAGTATTTT
TRBV18	TRBD1	13	NA	TRBJ2-7	CASSGDSPDEQYF	TGTGCCAGCTCAGGGGACAGCCCCGACGAGCAGTACTTC
TRBV9	TRBD2	15	NA	TRBJ2-1	CASSVAPETSGGQFF	TGTGCCAGCAGCGTAGCTCCAGAAACTAGCGGAGGGCAGTTCTTC
TRBV10-3	TRBD2	16	NA	TRBJ2-7	CAISEKGLAGPYEQYF	TGTGCCATCAGTGAGAAAGGACTAGCGGGACCCTACGAGCAGTACTTC